This T cell receptor (beta chain) was captured by sequencing in a study of cytomegalovirus exposure and HLA in healthy donors. PCR used 60 Vbeta primers and 13 Jbeta primers. The method was immunoSEQ multiplex PCR; TCRdb's version includes in-frame clones alone and lacks a portion of them. The sample yields 150,000 to 200,000 clones, over 70% seen once. Study results and caveats: Researchers reported in a later analysis that a missense DCLRE1C variant was tied to TCR beta V- and J-gene trimming.

The CDR3 runs to 16 residues. Germline trimming cut 5 bases from V and 6 bases from J; bases unmatched to any gene: 13. Germline values: CDR1 MDHEN, CDR2 SYDVKM. Points on this clone: No antigen is known for it.

V is TRBV28 and J is TRBJ2-7, with TRBD2 identical over 10 bases. The sequence was collected from a woman between 45 and 65 years old in good health and CMV-seronegative. Sequencing input: PBMCs. This CDR3 is CASSIPSASGRGEQYF. Written as DNA, the CDR3 is TGTGCCAGCAGTATCCCGTCGGCTAGCGGGAGAGGCGAGCAGTACTTC.